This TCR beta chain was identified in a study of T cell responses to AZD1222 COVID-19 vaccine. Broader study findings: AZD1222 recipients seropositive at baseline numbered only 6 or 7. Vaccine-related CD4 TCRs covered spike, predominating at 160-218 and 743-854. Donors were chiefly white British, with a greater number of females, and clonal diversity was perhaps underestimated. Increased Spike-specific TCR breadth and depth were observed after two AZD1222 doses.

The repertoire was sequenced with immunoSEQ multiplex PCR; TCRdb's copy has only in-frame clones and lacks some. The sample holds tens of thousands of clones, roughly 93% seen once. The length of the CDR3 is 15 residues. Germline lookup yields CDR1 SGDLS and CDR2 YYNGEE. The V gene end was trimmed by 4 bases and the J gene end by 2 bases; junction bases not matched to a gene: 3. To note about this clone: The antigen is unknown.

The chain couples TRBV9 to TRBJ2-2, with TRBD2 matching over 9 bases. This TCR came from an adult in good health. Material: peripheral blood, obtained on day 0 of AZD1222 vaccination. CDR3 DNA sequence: TGTGCCAGCAGCAGCGGGGGGATTAACACCGGGGAGCTGTTTTTT. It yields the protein CASSSGGINTGELFF.